This T cell receptor (beta chain) was profiled in a study of cytomegalovirus exposure and HLA in healthy donors. Study findings and constraints: The authors reported that TCR beta sequences could predict HLA-A and HLA-B alleles. These predictions were accurate for most subjects in the first cohort. A prior analysis recorded that most TCR beta V segments were productive about 90% or about 30% of the time. A missense DCLRE1C variant was associated with V- and J-gene trimming of TCR beta chains in a later analysis, and an independent cohort replicated the association.

Regarding this clone: No antigen is known for it.

Despite likely unrecorded immune exposures, the donors were nominally healthy at the time of sampling. This CDR3 region has 14 residues. The germline CDR1 and CDR2 sequences are KGHSH and LQKENI. V gave up 6 bases and J gave up 8 bases; unmatched junction bases: 11. This PCR relied on a set of 60 Vbeta primers and 13 Jbeta primers. Here immunoSEQ multiplex PCR was the method, and the copy in TCRdb shows in-frame clones only, minus some. This repertoire shows nearly 110,000 clones, 75% to 85% found once; its top ten account for roughly 1.6%. The genes are TRBV18 and TRBJ1-2; 8 bases map to TRBD1. This clonotype originated in a middle-aged man in good health and CMV-seronegative. The specimen was PBMCs. In DNA, the CDR3 is TGTGCCAGCTCCCTTAACGGACAGGGAGGCGGCTACACCTTC. Protein: CASSLNGQGGGYTF.